This T cell receptor (beta chain) was sequenced during a study of T cell responses to AZD1222 COVID-19 vaccine. The CDR3 contains 13 residues. Trimming stripped 6 bases from V and 2 bases from J, with 10 bases between. Germline CDR1 reads MDHEN; CDR2 reads SYDVKM. Only in-frame clones appear in the TCRdb table, and some are missing; sequencing was by immunoSEQ multiplex PCR. The table includes about 21,000 clones, 82% detected once. This TCR came from an adult in good health. This rearrangement joins TRBV28 to TRBJ1-2; D may be TRBD1 (5 bases). The specimen comprised peripheral blood, sampled on day 0 of AZD1222 vaccination. DNA of the CDR3: TGTGCCAGCAGCTCCGGGGGAAACTATGGCTACACCTTC. Protein: CASSSGGNYGYTF.